The subject of this entry is one T cell receptor beta chain. Its antigen specificity is not known. The sample holds no much larger clone one base away, and base qualities are not on file. The V and J ends are trimmed by 3 bases and 0 bases, leaving 6 bases between them. Per the germline V gene (reference sequence), LGHDT is the CDR1 and YNNKEL is the CDR2. The CDR3 sequence holds 14 residues, the cysteine and phenylalanine included. Only the CDR3 portion is preserved as DNA: 42 bases, with reading frame beginning at the first base. The sample is drawn from a study of T-cell memory formation after mild COVID-19 (dated by TCRdb to about 2021). Regarding the complete study: Most TCR sequence clusters were specific to one of the two donors. In a couple of donors, T-cell clones that expanded and contracted after mild COVID-19 were tracked by sequencing TCRalpha and TCRbeta repertoires over time. The cohort was made up of two young adult volunteers, one female and one male, who were previously healthy.

Here is what the overall study found, with its caveats: SARS-CoV-2 specificity of the second-wave clones peaking on day 37 was not confirmed. Some responding clones were detected in pre-infection memory, suggesting pre-existing cross-reactive memory T cells joined the SARS-CoV-2 response. Contracting CD4+ clones were found mainly in CM and EM memory subsets, while CD8+ clones were enriched in EMRA. Only a couple of mild cases were covered by the study, and larger cohorts that include severe cases with pre-infection samples were considered necessary. From day 15 to 85, contracting clones showed balanced CD4/CD8 phenotypes, whereas a second wave of clones that expanded from day 15 to 37 leaned towards CD4+.

Ficoll-Paque density gradient centrifugation was used to isolate PBMCs. Sequencing was performed on an Illumina NovaSeq 6000. Using 5'RACE with constant-segment primers, TCRalpha and TCRbeta cDNA libraries were constructed, with sample barcodes and unique molecular identifiers added in the process. RNA was extracted from every sample with Trizol reagent. Library amplification was performed in two PCR steps, and a second sample barcode and Illumina TruSeq adapters were introduced in the second step. Libraries were sequenced on an Illumina NovaSeq with 2 x 150 bp paired-end reads. The original pipeline was this. The reads were demultiplexed and collapsed into UMI-guided consensus sequences using migec v1.2.7. Using mixcr v2.1.11, the UMI consensuses were aligned to TRA and TRB V and J templates and assembled into clonotypes. A clonotype was counted as expanded or contracted only if both edgeR and NoisET called the change significant, with noise models trained on biological replicates. edgeR calls used a false discovery rate-adjusted p below 0.01 and a log2 fold-change threshold of 1. As an exploratory analysis of dynamics, max-normalized trajectories of the 1000 most abundant clonotypes were examined with PCA combined with hierarchical clustering. Each responding clone was given a CD4 or CD8 phenotype based on the CD4+ and CD8+ repertoires, which had been sequenced separately. TCRdb trimmed public reads at Q25 via fastp, called clones via MiXCR and kept in-frame beta chains. Every distinct CDR3 protein forms one entry, paired with its most common genes and DNA. The V and J calls and clone size are TCRdb's, not the authors'. The sample has some 290,000 distinct CDR3 sequences on record, around 16% of them singletons. Of the sample, more than 20% falls within the top ten clones.

The chain is encoded by TRBV3-1 joined to TRBJ1-5; no D gene can be assigned with confidence. The receptor was derived from a man younger than 35 who had mild COVID-19 (a few samples of this study predate the infection). The sample titles of this study are shuffled in the database, so cell type and time point are left out; the donor was told from shared clones. The sequenced sample consisted of PBMCs or a T cell subset sorted from them (not recorded which). The CDR3 region reads CASSQDHSNQPQHF. The bases are TGTGCCAGCAGCCAGGATCATAGCAATCAGCCCCAGCATTTT.